This T cell receptor beta chain was recorded in a study of CD8+ T cells in alopecia areata. For the study at large: Severity in treated patients was scored by percentage of scalp area affected. Study observations and caveats: Sequencing of scalp samples also captures resident alphabeta T cells of normal skin. Uncertainty about whether baseline CD8+ expansion is linked to response remains, with one nonresponder. Scalp clonality decreased significantly with tofacitinib, and so did expanded CD8+ clones among the top 100.

Trimming shortened V by 3 bases and J by 5 bases, and 7 bases separated the two germline ends. In germline, CDR1 is SQVTM, CDR2 ANQGSEA. The CDR3 has 11 amino acids. This clone was seen a handful of times. Antigen specificity is unknown. The same CDR3 arises from other DNA sequences in this sample as well. RNA was extracted and reverse transcribed into cDNA as the sequencing template. The data were produced by immunoSEQ multiplex PCR, yet TCRdb's version contains in-frame clones alone and is incomplete. The sample yields 150,000 to 200,000 clones, roughly 60% seen once. Documented treatment: oral pan-JAK inhibitor, 5-10 mg twice daily.

The source material was CD4+ T cells sorted from blood, sampled at week 24, from a patient treated with tofacitinib. The chain combines TRBV29-1 with TRBJ1-2; D uncertain. This receptor was identified in a human donor with alopecia areata. CDR3 DNA: TGCAGCGTTGAGTCTGCATATGGCTACACCTTC. It yields the protein CSVESAYGYTF.